This TCR beta chain was identified in a study of CXCR3-negative and CXCR3-positive naive CD8 T cells. All TRB cDNA libraries came from 5' RACE performed with UMI labels. Using the 5' RACE reads, TCRdb records one entry per CDR3 protein without DNA. This repertoire includes 50,000 to 70,000 distinct CDR3 sequences. In the case of this clonotype: Its antigen is not known.

With more than 250,000 cells each, the CD8+ T cell subsets were individually sorted in triplicate. CDR3 length equals 17 residues. Germline CDR1 and CDR2: MGHDK and SYGVNS. General observations from the study: In both naive subsets diversity was comparably high, whereas memory CD8+ cells showed much lower diversity. When CXCR3-positive naive cells were set against CXCR3-negative naive cells, the former had more hydrophobic TRB CDR3s.

The source is a human donor in good health. Some clones in this sample may be carry-over from other donors' samples. The chain couples TRBV25-1 to TRBJ1-5; TCRdb returns TRBD1, unconfirmable since there is no DNA. The material sequenced was naive CXCR3+ CD8+ T cells from blood. Subset here: CD45RO-CCR7+CD27+CD95- naive CD8+ T cells expressing CXCR3 (TNR3+). This CDR3 is CASSAGTDNAHHQPQHF.